Each of the 24 T cell receptor beta chains below was sequenced from the same sample in a study of shared clonotypes between healthy human individuals (dated by TCRdb to 2020 to 2021). Library preparation employed the immunoSEQ multiplex PCR assay. TCRdb re-hosts the immuneACCESS table, in-frame sequences only. Its copies lack some clones; in the studies checked, an unresolved V gene accounts for under half of them, and the cause for the rest is not known. The table for this sample lists about 470,000 clones; around 79% of them were counted only once. Of the sample, approximately 13% falls within the top ten clones. The sample taken for sequencing was PBMCs. The receptor source for this set is a middle-aged woman in good health. Some clones in this sample may be carry-over from other donors' samples.

The rearrangement uses TRBV5-1 and TRBJ2-1; 7 bases are shared with TRBD2. Germline CDR1 SGHRS, CDR2 YFSETQ. V shed 6 bases, J shed 3 bases, and the junction held 9 bases outside the gene matches. The CDR3 spans 15 residues. Written as DNA, the CDR3 is TGCGCCAGCAAAGAGGGCGCGGGAGACTACAATGAGCAGTTCTTC. Translation: CASKEGAGDYNEQFF.

The chain links TRBV18 to TRBJ1-1, with D tentatively TRBD1 (6 bases). V lost 6 bases to trimming and J lost 5 bases, with 19 bases between them. Germline-derived CDR1 and CDR2 are KGHSH and LQKENI. This CDR3 comprises 15 residues. The CDR3 coding sequence is TGTGCCAGCTCGCCATCGCAGGGGAGTTTTACTGAAGCTTTCTTT. This sequence encodes CASSPSQGSFTEAFF.

The rearrangement uses TRBV29-1 and TRBJ2-5; 7 positions match TRBD1. The CDR3 loop spans 12 amino acids. V was pared by 3 bases and J by 5 bases, with 3 bases of the junction left unmatched. Germline loops: CDR1 SQVTM, CDR2 ANQGSEA. CDR3 sequence: CSVDLQGETQYF. CDR3 in DNA: TGCAGCGTTGATCTACAGGGGGAGACCCAGTACTTC.

The genes are TRBV6-5 and TRBJ2-3, with 8 bases aligning to TRBD2. The CDR3 spans 15 residues. V gave up 1 base and J gave up 4 bases; unmatched junction bases: 4. Looked up from germline, CDR1 is MNHEY and CDR2 is SVGAGI. CDR3 DNA sequence: TGTGCCAGCAGTTACTTAGCGGGAAGACCAGATACGCAGTATTTT. It is translated as CASSYLAGRPDTQYF.

The chain joins TRBV7-6 to TRBJ2-7, with TRBD1 matching 8 bases. CDR3 length equals 14 residues. With 4 bases clipped from V and 4 bases from J, the junction kept 6 bases outside the gene matches. Per the germline V gene, CDR1 is SGHVS and CDR2 is FNYEAQ. The CDR3 region has the DNA TGTGCCAGCAGCTACCAGGACAGGGAATACGAGCAGTACTTC. Translated, it gives CASSYQDREYEQYF. Based on the CDR3 plus reference TRBV7-6 and TRBJ2-7, the full variable domain is GAGVSQSPRYKVTKRGQDVALRCDPISGHVSLYWYRQALGQGPEFLTYFNYEAQQDKSGLPNDRFSAERPEGSISTLTIQRTEQRDSAMYRCASSYQDREYEQYFGPGTRLTVT.

The chain employs TRBV7-8 and TRBJ2-1; D might be TRBD1 (5 bases). This CDR3 contains 17 residues. V was shortened by 5 bases and J by 5 bases, with 22 bases between the two germline ends. CDR1 SGHVS and CDR2 FQNEAQ come from the germline V gene. CDR3 protein: CASSLKGLVEPNNEQFF. The CDR3 DNA reads TGTGCCAGCAGCCTCAAGGGGCTCGTGGAACCTAACAATGAGCAGTTCTTC.

The V and J genes are TRBV5-1 and TRBJ2-1, with TRBD2 identical over 14 bases. Germline CDR1 and CDR2: SGHRS and YFSETQ. The CDR3 length is 18 residues. The J segment lost 1 base and the V segment lost 3 bases, leaving 6 bases of the junction unmatched. The CDR3 loop is CASSSGLAGVGSYNEQFF. The DNA for the CDR3 is TGCGCCAGCAGCTCGGGACTAGCGGGAGTAGGGTCCTACAATGAGCAGTTCTTC.

The V and J genes are TRBV6-1 and TRBJ2-7; D gene ambiguous. This CDR3 comprises 14 residues. V was clipped by 3 bases and J by 2 bases, with 11 bases between them. Germline-derived CDR1 and CDR2 are MNHNS and SASEGT. Here the CDR3 reads CASSDPEPPYEQYF. CDR3 in DNA: TGTGCCAGCAGTGATCCCGAGCCGCCCTACGAGCAGTACTTC.

The chain carries TRBV7-8 and TRBJ2-6; 7 nucleotides align to TRBD1. This CDR3 has 18 amino acids. J was trimmed by 0 bases and V by 4 bases; bases with no gene match: 9. The V gene's germline CDR1 is SGHVS and CDR2 FQNEAQ. DNA for the CDR3: TGTGCCAGCAGCTACCGGACAGGTTCATCCTCTGGGGCCAACGTCCTGACTTTC. Its protein product is CASSYRTGSSSGANVLTF.

This sequence joins TRBV5-5 and TRBJ1-2, with TRBD1 as a possible D gene (6 bases). Trimming pared 0 bases from V and 6 bases from J, leaving 15 bases between. The V gene's germline CDR1 is SGHKS and CDR2 YYEKEE (reference sequence). CDR3 length: 15 amino acids. Here the CDR3 reads CASSLAGALTHGYTF. DNA for the CDR3: TGTGCCAGCAGCTTGGCGGGGGCGCTCACCCATGGCTACACCTTC.

The chain joins TRBV5-8 to TRBJ1-2; D is ambiguous. Trimming removed 0 bases at V and 2 bases at J, with 2 bases between. The CDR3 consists of 12 residues. CDR1 is SGHTS and CDR2 is YDEGEE in the germline V gene. The CDR3 DNA is TGTGCCAGCAGCTTGGAAAACTATGGCTACACCTTC. Its translation: CASSLENYGYTF.

This clone occurred many times. The chain uses TRBV2 and TRBJ2-1; D gene uncertain. With 4 bases removed from V and 5 bases from J, the gap between germline ends came to 6 bases. CDR3 size: 12 residues. Germline CDR1 reads SNHLY; CDR2 reads FYNNEI. The CDR3 nucleotides read TGTGCCAGCAGTGGACTCGACAATGAGCAGTTCTTC. Its translation: CASSGLDNEQFF. Supplemented by reference TRBV2 and TRBJ2-1, the full variable domain reads EPEVTQTPSHQVTQMGQEVILRCVPISNHLYFYWYRQILGQKVEFLVSFYNNEISEKSEIFDDQFSVERPDGSNFTLKIRSTKLEDSAMYFCASSGLDNEQFFGPGTRLTVL.

The chain employs TRBV6-5 and TRBJ1-2; D uncertain. The CDR3 spans 12 residues. CDR1 and CDR2 from the germline V gene are MNHEY and SVGAGI. V lost 8 bases, J lost 6 bases, and 13 bases lay in between. The CDR3 reads CASGSALDGYTF. The CDR3 coding sequence is TGTGCCAGCGGGTCCGCCTTAGATGGCTACACCTTC.

The rearrangement joins TRBV5-1 to TRBJ1-4, with 7 bases aligning to TRBD1. Germline V gene sequence: CDR1 SGHRS, CDR2 YFSETQ. CDR3 size: 17 residues. V lost 1 base to trimming and J lost 0 bases; unmatched junction nucleotides: 6. CDR3 DNA: TGCGCCAGCAGCTTGTCCGACAGGGCGTCAACTAATGAAAAACTGTTTTTT. Protein product: CASSLSDRASTNEKLFF.

The rearrangement joins TRBV6-5 to TRBJ2-1; TRBD2 aligns across 10 bases. The CDR3 length is 13 residues. Germline CDR1 and CDR2: MNHEY and SVGAGI. The V and J ends lost 6 bases and 13 bases, in that order; junction bases with no gene match: 9. The CDR3 reads CASSPIAGGPQFF. Here the CDR3 DNA reads TGTGCCAGCAGCCCTATAGCGGGAGGCCCCCAGTTCTTC.

This clone was detected once. V gene TRBV5-1 combines with J gene TRBJ2-5, with no clear D. V lost 2 bases, J lost 9 bases, and 17 bases lay in between. There are 14 residues in the CDR3. Germline V gives CDR1 SGHRS, CDR2 YFSETQ. The CDR3 region is CASSFDPLIEAQYF. CDR3 coding DNA: TGCGCCAGCAGCTTCGACCCTCTTATCGAGGCCCAGTACTTC. Variable domain in full (rest from reference TRBV5-1 and TRBJ2-5): KAGVTQTPRYLIKTRGQQVTLSCSPISGHRSVSWYQQTPGQGLQFLFEYFSETQRNKGNFPGRFSGRQFSNSRSEMNVSTLELGDSALYLCASSFDPLIEAQYFGPGTRLLVL.

The V gene is TRBV28, the J gene TRBJ2-5; TRBD1 aligns across 9 bases. The ends lost 6 bases at V and 5 bases at J; junction bases unmatched: 10. CDR1 MDHEN and CDR2 SYDVKM come from the germline V gene. The CDR3 covers 15 residues. The CDR3, as DNA: TGTGCCAGCAGGGGGGGACAGGGTGTATTGGAGACCCAGTACTTC. Residues: CASRGGQGVLETQYF. The full variable domain, in which reference TRBV28 and TRBJ2-5 provide the parts outside the CDR3, is DVKVTQSSRYLVKRTGEKVFLECVQDMDHENMFWYRQDPGLGLRLIYFSYDVKMKEKGDIPEGYSVSREKKERFSLILESASTNQTSMYLCASRGGQGVLETQYFGPGTRLLVL.

This clone is a singleton in its sample. In DNA, the CDR3 is TGTGCCAGCAGCTTGAACGTCGCGGGACCGAAAGATACGCAGTATTTT. Amino acid sequence: CASSLNVAGPKDTQYF. The chain recombines TRBV5-4 with TRBJ2-3; D possibly corresponds to TRBD2 (6 bases). Looked up from germline, CDR1 is SGHNT and CDR2 is YYREEE (reference sequence). The CDR3 runs 16 residues. V lost 1 base, J lost 5 bases, and 17 bases lay in between.

The chain is built from TRBV18 and TRBJ2-7; D gene ambiguous. The germline CDR1 and CDR2 sequences are KGHSH and LQKENI. This CDR3 is built from 14 residues. Trimming took off 2 bases at V and 7 bases at J, with 15 bases between the two ends. The CDR3 region is CASSPNSVPLEQYF. CDR3 DNA sequence: TGTGCCAGCTCACCAAATTCAGTACCCTTGGAGCAGTACTTC.

This chain joins TRBV5-1 and TRBJ1-1; D gene ambiguous. CDR3 length equals 16 residues. The germline gives CDR1 SGHRS, CDR2 YFSETQ. V lost 1 base, J lost 4 bases, and 17 bases lay in between. The CDR3 loop reads CASSLQILPSGTEAFF. Written as DNA, the CDR3 is TGCGCCAGCAGCTTGCAAATCCTCCCTAGCGGCACTGAAGCTTTCTTT.

DNA of the CDR3: TGTGCCAGCAGCCAGGTATGGGGGGAGCACACCGGGGAGCTGTTTTTT. This encodes CASSQVWGEHTGELFF. The J gene is TRBJ2-2, the V gene TRBV4-2; D is possibly TRBD2 (6 bases). The CDR3 length is 16 residues. Germline loops: CDR1 LGHNA, CDR2 YNFKEQ. The ends were cut back, 3 bases at V and 3 bases at J, with 14 bases in the middle.

This clone was picked up one time. J is TRBJ2-7 and V is TRBV9, with 14 bases aligning to TRBD2. V lost 2 bases to trimming and J lost 6 bases; unmatched junction nucleotides: 10. Germline assignment: CDR1 SGDLS and CDR2 YYNGEE. CDR3 length equals 17 residues. DNA of the CDR3: TGTGCCAGCAGCGTGGGCCGGGGACTAGCGGGAGATTTCGAGCAGTACTTC. As protein: CASSVGRGLAGDFEQYF.

The gene calls are TRBV5-1 and TRBJ2-2, with a tentative D call TRBD2 (6 bases). V lost 4 bases to trimming and J lost 0 bases, with 13 bases between them. CDR1 and CDR2 (germline): SGHRS, YFSETQ. The CDR3 runs to 16 residues. The CDR3 reads CASSLERLANTGELFF. DNA of the CDR3: TGCGCCAGCAGCCTTGAGCGACTAGCGAACACCGGGGAGCTGTTTTTT.

V gene TRBV29-1 combines with J gene TRBJ2-3; 7 bases fit TRBD2. The V and J ends lost 3 bases and 4 bases, in that order; junction bases with no gene match: 1. The germline V gene encodes CDR1 SQVTM and CDR2 ANQGSEA. The CDR3 covers 12 residues. The CDR3 DNA is TGCAGCGTTGAGGGGGGGGCAGATACGCAGTATTTT. Its protein is CSVEGGADTQYF.